This T cell receptor (beta chain) was identified in a study of STAT5B mutations in CD4+ large granular lymphocyte leukemia. Whole-study findings and limits: Without putative leukemic clones, patient CD4-sorted repertoires remained more clonal than healthy CD4+ repertoires.

Note on this clone: Its antigen is not identified.

Sequencing used immunoSEQ multiplex PCR; TCRdb keeps in-frame clones, though not all of them. The top ten hold 4.4% of the sample, which has about 35,000 clones, around 81% seen once. V was clipped by 1 base and J by 6 bases, with 13 bases between them. The CDR3 loop spans 14 amino acids. Germline-derived CDR1 and CDR2 are MGHDK and SYGVNS. The source of this sequence is a human donor in good health. The specimen sequenced was CD4+ T cells from blood buffy coats. The chain couples TRBV25-1 to TRBJ2-7; a possible D gene is TRBD1 (6 bases). The CDR3 sequence is CASSESLDRPEQYF. In nucleotides, the CDR3 is TGTGCCAGCAGTGAATCACTGGACAGACCCGAGCAGTACTTC.